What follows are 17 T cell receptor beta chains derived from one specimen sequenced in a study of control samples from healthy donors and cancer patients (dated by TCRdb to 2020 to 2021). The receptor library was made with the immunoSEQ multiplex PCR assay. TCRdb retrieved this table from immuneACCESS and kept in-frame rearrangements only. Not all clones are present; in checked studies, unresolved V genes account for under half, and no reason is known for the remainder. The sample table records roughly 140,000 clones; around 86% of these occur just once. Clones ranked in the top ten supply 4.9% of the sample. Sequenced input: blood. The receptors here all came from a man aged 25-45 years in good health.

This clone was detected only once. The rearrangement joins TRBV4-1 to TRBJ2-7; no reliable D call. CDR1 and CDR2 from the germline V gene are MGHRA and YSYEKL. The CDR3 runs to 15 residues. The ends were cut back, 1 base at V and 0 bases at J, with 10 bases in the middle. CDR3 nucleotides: TGCGCCAGCAGCCAAGGCCAACTGAGCTCCTACGAGCAGTACTTC. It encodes CASSQGQLSSYEQYF.

The CDR3 DNA sequence: TGTGCCAGCAGTAAGACAGATACGCAGTATTTT. Protein sequence: CASSKTDTQYF. This chain joins TRBV6-5 and TRBJ2-3, with no clear D. CDR1 is MNHEY, CDR2 SVGAGI, per germline. This CDR3 is 11 amino acids long. V was pared by 5 bases and J by 3 bases, with 3 bases between.

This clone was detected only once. CDR3 bases: TGTGCCAGTAGTAAGGGATCGACTGGAAACACCATATATTTT. Translation gives CASSKGSTGNTIYF. V and J are TRBV19 and TRBJ1-3; D not certain. Germline V gives CDR1 LNHDA, CDR2 SQIVND (reference sequence). The CDR3 length is 14 residues. V lost 4 bases to trimming and J lost 2 bases, with 9 bases between them.

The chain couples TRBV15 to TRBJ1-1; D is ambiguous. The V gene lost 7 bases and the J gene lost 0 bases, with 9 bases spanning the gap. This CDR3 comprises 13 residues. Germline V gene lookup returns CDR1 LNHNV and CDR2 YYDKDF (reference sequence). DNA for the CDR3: TGTGCCACCACCCTAGGGATGAACACTGAAGCTTTCTTT. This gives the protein CATTLGMNTEAFF.

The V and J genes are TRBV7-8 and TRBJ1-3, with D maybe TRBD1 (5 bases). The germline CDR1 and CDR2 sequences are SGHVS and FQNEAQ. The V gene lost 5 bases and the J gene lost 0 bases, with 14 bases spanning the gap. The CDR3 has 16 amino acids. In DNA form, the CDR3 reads TGTGCCAGCAGCCCCCACCGACAGAGCTCTGGAAACACCATATATTTT. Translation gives CASSPHRQSSGNTIYF.

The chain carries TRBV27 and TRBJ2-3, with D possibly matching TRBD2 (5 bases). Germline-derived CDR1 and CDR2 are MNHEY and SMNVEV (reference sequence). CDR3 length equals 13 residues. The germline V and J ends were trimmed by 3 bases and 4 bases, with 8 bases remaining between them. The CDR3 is CASSLGDADTQYF. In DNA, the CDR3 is TGTGCCAGCAGTTTGGGAGACGCAGATACGCAGTATTTT.

The CDR3 region is CASSLEQNYGYTF. DNA for the CDR3: TGTGCCAGCAGCTTAGAACAGAACTATGGCTACACCTTC. V and J are TRBV11-1 and TRBJ1-2; D gene uncertain. V lost 1 base, J lost 2 bases, and 5 bases lay in between. The CDR3 extends over 13 amino acids. Germline CDR1 SGHAT, CDR2 FQDESV (reference sequence).

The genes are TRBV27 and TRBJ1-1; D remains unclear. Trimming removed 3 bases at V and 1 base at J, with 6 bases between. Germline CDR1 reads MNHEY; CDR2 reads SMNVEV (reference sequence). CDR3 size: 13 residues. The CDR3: CASSLVENTEAFF. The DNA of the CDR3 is TGTGCCAGCAGTTTGGTTGAGAACACTGAAGCTTTCTTT.

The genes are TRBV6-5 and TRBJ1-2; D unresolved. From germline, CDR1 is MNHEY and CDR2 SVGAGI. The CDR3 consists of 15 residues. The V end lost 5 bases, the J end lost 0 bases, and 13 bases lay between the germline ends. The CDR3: CASSRDWRANYGYTF. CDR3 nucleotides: TGTGCCAGCAGTCGCGACTGGAGAGCTAACTATGGCTACACCTTC.

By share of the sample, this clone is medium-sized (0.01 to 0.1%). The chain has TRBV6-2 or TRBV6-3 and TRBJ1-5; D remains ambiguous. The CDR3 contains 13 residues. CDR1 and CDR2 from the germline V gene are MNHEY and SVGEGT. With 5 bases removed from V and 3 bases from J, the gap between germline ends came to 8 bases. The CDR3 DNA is TGTGCCAGCAGTGACCGCGCCAATCAGCCCCAGCATTTT. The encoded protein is CASSDRANQPQHF.

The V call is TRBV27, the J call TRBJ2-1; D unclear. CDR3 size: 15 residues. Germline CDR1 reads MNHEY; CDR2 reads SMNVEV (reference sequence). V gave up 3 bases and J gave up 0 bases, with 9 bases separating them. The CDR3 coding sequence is TGTGCCAGCAGTTTCTTCCCTTACTCCTACAATGAGCAGTTCTTC. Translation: CASSFFPYSYNEQFF.

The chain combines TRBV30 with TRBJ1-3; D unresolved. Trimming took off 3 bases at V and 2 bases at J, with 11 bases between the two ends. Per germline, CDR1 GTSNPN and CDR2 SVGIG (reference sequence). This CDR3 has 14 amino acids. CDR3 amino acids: CAWSVGQAGNTIYF. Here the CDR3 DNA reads TGTGCCTGGAGCGTTGGTCAGGCTGGAAACACCATATATTTT.

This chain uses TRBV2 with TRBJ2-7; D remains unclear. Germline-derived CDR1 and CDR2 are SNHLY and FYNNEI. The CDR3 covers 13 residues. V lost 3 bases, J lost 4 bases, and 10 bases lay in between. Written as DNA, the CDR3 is TGTGCCAGCAGTGATGCTGGGCTTTACGAGCAGTACTTC. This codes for CASSDAGLYEQYF.

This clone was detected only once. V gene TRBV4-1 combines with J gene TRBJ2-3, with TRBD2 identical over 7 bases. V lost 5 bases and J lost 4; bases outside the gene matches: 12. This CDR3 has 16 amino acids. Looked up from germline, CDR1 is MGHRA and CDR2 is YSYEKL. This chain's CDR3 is CASSYAGLPAADTQYF. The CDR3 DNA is TGCGCCAGCAGCTACGCGGGACTACCTGCCGCAGATACGCAGTATTTT.

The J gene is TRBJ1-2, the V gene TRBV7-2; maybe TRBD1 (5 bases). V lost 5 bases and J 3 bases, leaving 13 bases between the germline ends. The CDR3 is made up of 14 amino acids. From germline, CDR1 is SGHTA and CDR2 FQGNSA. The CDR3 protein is CASSRGGSDYGYTF. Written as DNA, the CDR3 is TGTGCCAGCAGCAGGGGCGGGTCAGACTATGGCTACACCTTC.

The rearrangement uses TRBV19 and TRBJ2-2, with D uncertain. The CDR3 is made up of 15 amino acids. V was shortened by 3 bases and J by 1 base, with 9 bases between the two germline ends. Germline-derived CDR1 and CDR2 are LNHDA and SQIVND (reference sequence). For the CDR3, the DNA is TGTGCCAGTAGTATGGTGCAGGAGAACACCGGGGAGCTGTTTTTT. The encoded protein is CASSMVQENTGELFF.

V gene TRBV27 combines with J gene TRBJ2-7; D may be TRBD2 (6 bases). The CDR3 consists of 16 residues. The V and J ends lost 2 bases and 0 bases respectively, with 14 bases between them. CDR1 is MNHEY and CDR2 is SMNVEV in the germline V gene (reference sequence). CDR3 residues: CASSLRAELASYEQYF. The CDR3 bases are TGTGCCAGCAGTTTAAGGGCCGAACTAGCCTCCTACGAGCAGTACTTC.